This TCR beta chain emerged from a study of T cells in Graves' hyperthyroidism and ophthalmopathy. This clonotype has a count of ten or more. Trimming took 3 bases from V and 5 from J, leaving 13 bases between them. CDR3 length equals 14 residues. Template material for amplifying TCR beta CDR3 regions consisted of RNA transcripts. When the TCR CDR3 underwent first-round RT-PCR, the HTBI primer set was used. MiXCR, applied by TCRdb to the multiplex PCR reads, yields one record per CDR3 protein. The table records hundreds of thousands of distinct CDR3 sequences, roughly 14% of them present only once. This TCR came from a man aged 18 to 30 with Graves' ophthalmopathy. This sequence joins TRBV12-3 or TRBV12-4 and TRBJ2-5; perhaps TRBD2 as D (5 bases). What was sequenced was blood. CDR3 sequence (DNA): TGTGCCAGCAGTTTTCAGGACTCTGGGGAGACCCAGTACTTC. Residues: CASSFQDSGETQYF.